Ten or more counts support the clone carrying this T cell receptor beta chain. Its antigen is unknown. This sample was included in a study of HIV-infected patients and healthy controls. Antiretroviral therapy had run roughly three months, about 14 weeks, before follow-up blood collection. No cell fractionation was done, so the repertoire covers all unsorted peripheral blood T cells. Study results and caveats: Study cohorts differed slightly in age and sex, but this did not explain diversity differences. CMV-associated CDR3s mostly grew nonsignificantly during therapy, while HIV-associated CDR3s declined significantly.

From germline, CDR1 is LNHDA and CDR2 SQIVND (reference sequence). The CDR3 is 14 residues long. V was clipped by 2 bases and J by 3 bases, with 7 bases between them. Around 0.5 ug RNA was reverse transcribed with alpha and beta constant-region primers. Each of the alpha and beta chains got its own library through chain-specific third strand synthesis with indices. A single primer pair per chain amplified all rearrangements, with per-molecule barcodes. TCRdb reprocessed the 5' RACE reads via MiXCR and lists one record per CDR3 protein. The sample contains about 18,000 distinct CDR3 sequences, about 9% of which appear only once.

The sequences come from blood, collected during antiretroviral therapy. The chain uses TRBV19 and TRBJ2-2; maybe TRBD1 (6 bases). The TCR sequence derives from an adult with HIV infection. CDR3 protein: CASSIRGYTGELFF. CDR3 bases: TGTGCCAGTAGTATAAGGGGGTACACCGGGGAGCTGTTTTTT.